The T cell receptor (beta chain) described here comes from a study of high-grade serous ovarian cancer treatment subgroups (dated by TCRdb to the early 2020s). Broadly, across the study: Sequencing yielded a mean of approximately 15,000 reads and more than 6,000 unique TCR beta rearrangements per sample. Under a laparoscopic triage algorithm, patients with high-grade serous ovarian cancer were grouped by complete gross resection or by neoadjuvant chemotherapy response, and the study profiled the TCR beta repertoires of these patients. A cohort of approximately 30 patients was included: 10 with no residual disease after primary surgery (R0), 10 who were excellent NACT responders, and 10 who were poor NACT responders. Each patient contributed one primary tumor and two metastatic tumor samples, giving about 83 samples in total.

Results and caveats for the whole study, not just this receptor: Repertoire similarity ranging from about 0.11 to 0.85 was observed between tumors from the same patient, whereas almost no similarity was observed between different patients. Because bulk tumor TCR sequencing provided no spatial information, insight into HGSC tumor complexity and diversity was limited. The TCR repertoire analyses centered on CDR3, leaving CDR1 and CDR2 unanalyzed. TCR clonal relatedness correlated positively with neoantigen level and, by trend, with copy number variation and mutation load from whole-genome sequencing.

The tumor samples were collected prior to definitive surgery or chemotherapy. Genomic DNA extraction was performed by the MD Anderson Biospecimen Extraction Resource, and TCR sequencing was carried out by the MD Anderson Cancer Genomics Laboratory. The approximately 86 tumor samples underwent high-throughput TCR profiling using ImmunoSEQ. As for how the authors treated the data: To measure repertoire diversity, the metrics used were richness (unique productive sequences), clonality, evenness and relatedness, and the Bhattacharyya coefficient was used to assess similarity between samples. A sensitivity analysis excluded TCRs with fewer than two reads and gave consistent conclusions. The table was pulled from immuneACCESS by TCRdb, which kept in-frame rearrangements only. Such tables lose some clones; where checked, under half of the loss comes from unresolved V genes, and the rest has no known cause. The V and J calls and the clone size are those of that table, but D and trimming were determined from the DNA. The sample records several thousand clones, 66% of which are singletons. 13% to 15% of the sample goes to the ten largest clones.

This clone was picked up a small number of times. Its antigen target is currently unknown. Per-base quality was not reported, and no clone a single base away is much larger than it. Sequencing input: tumor tissue. The receptor's source is a human donor with high-grade serous ovarian cancer.

For the CDR3, the sequence is CASSSSGIGISGNTIYF. The DNA is TGTGCCAGCAGCTCCTCCGGGATCGGAATTTCTGGAAACACCATATATTTT. In this chain, TRBV5-4 is recombined with TRBJ1-3; the D gene assignment is ambiguous. CDR1 and CDR2 were assigned from the germline V gene (reference sequence) as SGHNT and YYREEE. The cysteine opens and the phenylalanine closes a CDR3 of 17 amino acids. Here the CDR3 DNA is all that survives: 51 bases in frame from base 1. V and J lose 3 bases and 1 base, and a span of 17 bases separates them.